This TCR beta chain was profiled in a study of regulatory T cells in long-lasting Graves disease. Looking at the study overall: Persistent cases were those of Graves' disease that involved over 5 years of antithyroid drugs with positive TSH receptor antibodies. Study-level points and caveats: Persistent patients shared more public clonotypes (approximately 2,700) than newly diagnosed patients (966). TRBV28, TRBJ1-2 and TRBJ2-5 were favored in persistent disease.

Time point: persistent/refractory GD, antithyroid drugs over 5 years with positive TRAb. Isolated PBMC RNA provided the starting material for the TCR library. Peripheral blood, approximately 9.6 milliliters of it, was drawn into EDTA tubes. Ten or more counts support this clonotype. Its specificity is unknown. Per germline, CDR1 SEHNR and CDR2 FQNEAQ (reference sequence). The CDR3 extends over 16 amino acids. V was pared by 2 bases and J by 5 bases, with 18 bases between. Arm-PCR with iRepertoire HTBI primers amplified the CDR3 regions for these TCR beta libraries. Via MiXCR, TCRdb re-called the multiplex PCR reads, giving one row per CDR3 protein. Of roughly 500,000 distinct CDR3 sequences in the sample, around 20% were seen once.

The sequencing used peripheral blood mononuclear cells (PBMCs), collected when the disease was refractory, from a patient treated with antithyroid drugs. The clonotype comes from a female donor with Graves disease. The chain is built from TRBV7-9 and TRBJ2-5, with a possible D match to TRBD2 (6 bases). CDR3 DNA sequence: TGTGCCAGCAGCTTACCCCCGGGACTCTCGAGTGAGACCCAGTACTTC. It specifies CASSLPPGLSSETQYF.